This TCR beta chain was captured by sequencing in a study of cytomegalovirus exposure and HLA in healthy donors. This clone has just one count. Primers included in the PCR were 60 Vbeta and 13 Jbeta primers. Measured with immunoSEQ multiplex PCR; TCRdb has only the in-frame clones, and not every one. Among around 200,000 clones listed, over 60% were seen once. This clonotype originated in a woman in her forties or fifties in good health and CMV-seronegative. The material sequenced was PBMCs.

CDR3 sequence reads: CASSITGVGSGANVLTF. CDR3 nucleotides: TGTGCCAGTAGTATAACAGGGGTGGGGTCTGGGGCCAACGTCCTGACTTTC. This rearrangement joins TRBV19 to TRBJ2-6, with 7 bases lining up with TRBD1. CDR1 is LNHDA, CDR2 SQIVND, per germline (reference sequence). Germline trimming cut 2 bases from V and 1 base from J; bases unmatched to any gene: 5. The CDR3 totals 17 residues.